A single sample gave rise to the 22 T cell receptor beta chains below, sequenced in a study of control samples from healthy donors and cancer patients. Assay used: immunoSEQ multiplex PCR; TCRdb lists only in-frame clones, some missing. This sample carries about 49,000 clones, 80% to 90% of them seen once, and the ten largest clones take about 3%. The material sequenced was PBMCs. All receptors derive from a woman between 50 and 59 years old with lung cancer.

This clone was detected a few times. The J gene is TRBJ1-3, the V gene TRBV6-5; no definite D call. The CDR3 has 14 residues. Trimming cost V 5 bases and J 3 bases, with 11 bases left between them. Germline assignment: CDR1 MNHEY and CDR2 SVGAGI. Here the CDR3 reads CASSPPGIGNTIYF. The CDR3 DNA follows: TGTGCCAGCAGTCCCCCGGGAATTGGAAACACCATATATTTT.

This chain uses TRBV5-8 with TRBJ1-2; possible D gene TRBD1, 5 bases. This CDR3 comprises 15 residues. V lost 0 bases and J lost 2, with 11 bases in between. The germline V gene has CDR1 SGHTS and CDR2 YDEGEE. CDR3 in DNA: TGTGCCAGCAGCTTGGCCCCGACAGTCAACTATGGCTACACCTTC. The encoded protein is CASSLAPTVNYGYTF.

As regards this clone: The junction does not match germline at one end; this may be a read error. This chain connects TRBV9 to TRBJ2-7, with D possibly TRBD2 on 7 matching bases. Germline V gene sequence: CDR1 SGDLS, CDR2 YYNGEE. The CDR3 covers 16 residues. The CDR3 DNA reads as TGTGCCCGCAGCGTAGATCGCGGGGCCAAGGGGGGGGAGCAGTACTTC. This gives the protein CARSVDRGAKGGEQYF.

This clone appeared a single time. The CDR3 sequence is CASSQEGRGLEEKLFF. The CDR3 coding sequence is TGCGCCAGCAGCCAAGAAGGAAGAGGGCTTGAAGAAAAACTGTTTTTT. This rearrangement joins TRBV4-3 to TRBJ1-4; D uncertain. V lost 0 bases and J 8 bases, leaving 16 bases between the germline ends. The CDR3 runs to 16 residues. CDR1 and CDR2 from the germline V gene are LGHNA and YSLEER.

The chain links TRBV5-6 to TRBJ1-2, with D perhaps matching TRBD1 (5 bases). This CDR3 is built from 12 residues. V dropped 0 bases and J dropped 6 bases, with 6 bases sitting between them. Germline values: CDR1 SGHDT, CDR2 YYEEEE. CDR3 protein: CASSLGTNGYTF. The CDR3 bases are TGTGCCAGCAGCTTGGGGACAAATGGCTACACCTTC.

The chain links TRBV18 to TRBJ1-1; weak D call: TRBD1 (5 bases). Trimming stripped 8 bases from V and 0 bases from J, with 16 bases between. The CDR3 totals 15 residues. Germline-derived CDR1 and CDR2 are KGHSH and LQKENI. In DNA form, the CDR3 reads TGTGCCAGCCATCCAACAGGAGCCATGAACACTGAAGCTTTCTTT. This sequence encodes CASHPTGAMNTEAFF. The variable domain in full, with the rest retrieved from reference TRBV18 and TRBJ1-1, is NAGVMQNPRHLVRRRGQEARLRCSPMKGHSHVYWYRQLPEEGLKFMVYLQKENIIDESGMPKERFSAEFPKEGPSILRIQQVVRGDSAAYFCASHPTGAMNTEAFFGQGTRLTVV.

CDR3 amino acids: CSVDGSDALEAFF. The CDR3 nucleotides are TGCAGCGTTGACGGCTCAGACGCTCTTGAAGCTTTCTTT. V is TRBV29-1 and J is TRBJ1-1; D unresolved. The CDR3 sequence is 13 residues long. V dropped 3 bases and J dropped 7 bases, with 15 bases sitting between them. CDR1 and CDR2 (germline): SQVTM, ANQGSEA. The complete variable domain, with remaining parts taken from reference TRBV29-1 and TRBJ1-1, reads SAVISQKPSRDICQRGTSLTIQCQVDSQVTMMFWYRQQPGQSLTLIATANQGSEATYESGFVIDKFPISRPNLTFSTLTVSNMSPEDSSIYLCSVDGSDALEAFFGQGTRLTVV.

The CDR3 DNA follows: TGTGCCAGCAGCTCGGAGACAGGGCCTGGAAACACCATATATTTT. Encoded protein: CASSSETGPGNTIYF. The rearrangement joins TRBV7-9 to TRBJ1-3; 7 bases match TRBD1. The CDR3 loop spans 15 amino acids. Trimming cost V 4 bases and J 2 bases; bases outside gene matches: 5. The germline V gene has CDR1 SEHNR and CDR2 FQNEAQ (reference sequence).

The table lists this clone with a few counts. The chain uses TRBV4-3 and TRBJ1-5; D is unclear. CDR3 length: 13 amino acids. Trimming removed 1 base from V and 1 base from J, with 2 bases in between. CDR1 and CDR2 from the germline V gene are LGHNA and YSLEER. The CDR3 DNA reads as TGCGCCAGCAGCCAAGTCAGCAATCAGCCCCAGCATTTT. It specifies CASSQVSNQPQHF.

V and J are TRBV19 and TRBJ2-1; D unclear. Looked up from germline, CDR1 is LNHDA and CDR2 is SQIVND (reference sequence). This CDR3 is built from 16 residues. V was shortened by 3 bases and J by 1 base, with 13 bases between the two germline ends. The CDR3 here is CASSIGGTGSYNEQFF. The CDR3 DNA sequence: TGTGCCAGTAGTATCGGCGGCACGGGTTCCTACAATGAGCAGTTCTTC.

The CDR3 DNA follows: TGTGCCATCAGAGGGGGACAGGGAAACGGAAACACCATATATTTT. The encoded protein is CAIRGGQGNGNTIYF. This rearrangement joins TRBV10-3 to TRBJ1-3, with 9 bases that match TRBD1. The germline gives CDR1 ENHRY, CDR2 SYGVKD. V lost 6 bases to trimming and J lost 4 bases; unmatched junction nucleotides: 7. This CDR3 spans 15 amino acids.

The chain recombines TRBV3-1 (or the pseudogene TRBV3-2) with TRBJ2-7; D is uncertain. V lost 5 bases and J lost 0, with 17 bases in between. CDR3 length equals 16 residues. CDR1 LGHDT and CDR2 YNNKEL come from the germline V gene (reference sequence). The CDR3 nucleotides read TGTGCCAGCAGCTCTCGTTGTAGGTGGGGCTCCTACGAGCAGTACTTC. Its protein product is CASSSRCRWGSYEQYF.

This chain uses TRBV6-6 with TRBJ1-3; tentatively, D is TRBD1 (6 bases). Germline V gene lookup returns CDR1 MNHNY and CDR2 SVGAGI (reference sequence). CDR3 size: 16 residues. Between the trimmed V and J ends, which lost 6 bases and 0 bases, there was a span of 15 bases. The DNA for the CDR3 is TGTGCCAGCAGCTCTGCACAGGGAGGCTCTGGAAACACCATATATTTT. The encoded protein is CASSSAQGGSGNTIYF.

The chain combines TRBV6-5 with TRBJ2-4; a possible D gene is TRBD1 (7 bases). Germline CDR1 MNHEY, CDR2 SVGAGI. The CDR3 is made up of 13 amino acids. The ends were cut back, 6 bases at V and 7 bases at J, with 13 bases in the middle. CDR3 amino acids: CASSPAGGNIQYF. For the CDR3, the DNA is TGTGCCAGCAGCCCGGCAGGGGGGAACATTCAGTACTTC.

The gene calls are TRBV7-2 and TRBJ2-2; D ambiguous. Germline-derived CDR1 and CDR2 are SGHTA and FQGNSA. CDR3 size: 14 residues. The germline V and J ends were trimmed by 4 bases and 1 base, with 7 bases remaining between them. The CDR3 nucleotides read TGTGCCAGCAGCTCTACAGTGAACACCGGGGAGCTGTTTTTT. It encodes CASSSTVNTGELFF.

The chain employs TRBV5-1 and TRBJ2-7, with TRBD1 matching 8 bases. Germline V gene data show CDR1 as SGHRS and CDR2 as YFSETQ. Losses at the gene ends were 0 bases for V and 7 bases for J; bases not matched to a gene: 9. This CDR3 region has 15 residues. CDR3 in amino acids: CASSLEPQGGGEQYF. The CDR3 DNA is TGCGCCAGCAGCTTGGAGCCACAGGGGGGAGGAGAGCAGTACTTC.

The chain employs TRBV30 and TRBJ2-2, with a weak D call TRBD1 (5 bases). Between the trimmed V and J ends, which lost 7 bases and 1 base, there was a span of 10 bases. The CDR3 sequence is 13 residues long. Germline V gives CDR1 GTSNPN, CDR2 SVGIG (reference sequence). The CDR3 nucleotides are TGTGCCTTCACACAGGTGAACACCGGGGAGCTGTTTTTT. The encoded protein is CAFTQVNTGELFF.

This clone was recorded a few times. The genes are TRBV6-5 and TRBJ2-1, with D unclear. Trimming took off 0 bases at V and 7 bases at J, with 7 bases between the two ends. Germline CDR1 reads MNHEY; CDR2 reads SVGAGI. The CDR3 has 13 amino acids. CDR3 residues: CASSYSVGNEQFF. The CDR3 DNA is TGTGCCAGCAGTTACTCGGTCGGGAATGAGCAGTTCTTC.

The rearrangement joins TRBV28 to TRBJ1-2; TRBD1 agrees at 8 bases. There are 15 residues in the CDR3. V gave up 5 bases and J gave up 4 bases; unmatched junction bases: 9. Germline values: CDR1 MDHEN, CDR2 SYDVKM. The CDR3 DNA is TGTGCCAGCAGTCCATACTTGACAGGGGTCTATGGCTACACCTTC. This gives the protein CASSPYLTGVYGYTF.

The V call is TRBV4-3, the J call TRBJ2-5; D not resolved. The germline V gene has CDR1 LGHNA and CDR2 YSLEER. Trimming took off 4 bases at V and 3 bases at J, with 18 bases between the two ends. The CDR3 consists of 16 residues. The CDR3 nucleotides are TGCGCCAGCAGCCCATTCCCGTCGGGCCCTGAAGAGACCCAGTACTTC. This translates into CASSPFPSGPEETQYF.

The rearrangement links TRBV6-2 or TRBV6-3 to TRBJ1-5; D unresolved. The CDR3 runs 14 residues. V lost 2 bases and J 4 bases, leaving 9 bases between the germline ends. Germline lookup yields CDR1 MNHEY and CDR2 SVGEGT. The CDR3 DNA reads as TGTGCCAGCAGTTACAGTTCCGTAAATCAGCCCCAGCATTTT. Protein product: CASSYSSVNQPQHF.

The chain carries TRBV5-6 and TRBJ2-2; TRBD1 might be the D (5 bases). The CDR3 runs 16 residues. Germline lookup yields CDR1 SGHDT and CDR2 YYEEEE. V was cut by 2 bases and J by 0 bases, with 11 bases left in between. The chain's CDR3 is CASSLWTPSNTGELFF. CDR3 bases: TGTGCCAGCAGCTTATGGACACCTTCGAACACCGGGGAGCTGTTTTTT.